The 11 T cell receptor beta chains in this list originate from one sample, sequenced in a study of cytomegalovirus exposure and HLA in healthy donors. PCR primers comprised 60 Vbeta and 13 Jbeta primers. The table came from immunoSEQ multiplex PCR; TCRdb's copy has only in-frame clones and leaves some out. Altogether fewer than 95,000 clones are present, around three fifths being singletons, with the ten largest covering about a fifth. The material sequenced was PBMCs. The source of these receptors is a woman in her forties or fifties in good health and CMV-seropositive.

The genes are TRBV2 and TRBJ1-2; 8 nucleotides agree with TRBD1. Germline CDR1 reads SNHLY; CDR2 reads FYNNEI. There are 14 residues in the CDR3. Losses at the gene ends were 6 bases for V and 3 bases for J; bases not matched to a gene: 6. The CDR3 loop reads CASSPQGADYGYTF. The CDR3 DNA follows: TGTGCCAGCAGCCCCCAGGGGGCAGACTATGGCTACACCTTC.

The chain has TRBV5-6 and TRBJ2-7; perhaps TRBD1 as D (6 bases). Germline CDR1 is SGHDT and CDR2 is YYEEEE. CDR3 length: 14 residues. The V end was cut by 4 bases, the J end by 4 bases, with 15 bases between. CDR3 loop: CASSIGDTDYEQYF. As DNA, the CDR3 is TGTGCCAGCAGCATAGGGGACACCGATTACGAGCAGTACTTC.

The sample holds a few counts of this clone. The chain combines TRBV10-1 with TRBJ2-2, with 8 bases that match TRBD1. Per germline, CDR1 WNHNN and CDR2 SYGVQD (reference sequence). After removal of 6 bases from V and 3 bases from J, the junction contained 6 bases not matched to a gene. CDR3 size: 15 residues. In nucleotides, the CDR3 is TGCGCCAGCAGCGGACAGGGAGGTGACACCGGGGAGCTGTTTTTT. Protein sequence: CASSGQGGDTGELFF.

The rearrangement uses TRBV28 and TRBJ2-5, with TRBD2 identical over 9 bases. Germline values: CDR1 MDHEN, CDR2 SYDVKM. The CDR3 has 13 amino acids. With 7 bases clipped from V and 5 bases from J, the junction kept 5 bases outside the gene matches. CDR3: CASNLAGSETQYF. CDR3 in DNA: TGTGCCAGCAACCTAGCGGGGTCGGAGACCCAGTACTTC.

V and J are TRBV19 and TRBJ1-6; D is undetermined. Germline assignment: CDR1 LNHDA and CDR2 SQIVND (reference sequence). V lost 3 bases to trimming and J lost 5 bases, with 8 bases between them. CDR3 size: 14 residues. The CDR3 DNA is TGTGCCAGTAGTATTGGTCAGAATAATTCACCCCTCCACTTT. Encoded protein: CASSIGQNNSPLHF.

As regards this clone: One end of the junction does not line up with germline, which may come from a read error. The chain links TRBV7-9 to TRBJ1-2; tentative D call: TRBD1 (5 bases). Germline CDR1 is SEHNR and CDR2 is FQNEAQ (reference sequence). The CDR3 length is 11 residues. The CDR3 sequence: CSSGADYGYTF. CDR3 DNA sequence: TGTTCCAGCGGGGCGGACTATGGCTACACCTTC.

This clone has a handful of counts. The chain joins TRBV28 to TRBJ2-5; no reliable D call. This CDR3 spans 12 amino acids. V gave up 1 base and J gave up 5 bases, with 5 bases separating them. Germline assignment: CDR1 MDHEN and CDR2 SYDVKM. The CDR3 DNA reads as TGTGCCAGCAGTTTATTCTCCGAGACCCAGTACTTC. It translates to CASSLFSETQYF.

The V call is TRBV14, the J call TRBJ2-7; D call uncertain. Trimming left V 4 bases short and J 7 bases short, with 11 bases between. The CDR3 contains 12 residues. Germline V gives CDR1 SGHDN, CDR2 FVKESK. In DNA, the CDR3 is TGTGCCAGCAGCCGGTTTAGCAGTGAGCAGTACTTC. Translating it yields CASSRFSSEQYF.

J is TRBJ1-2 and V is TRBV5-6; unclear D gene. The germline CDR1 and CDR2 sequences are SGHDT and YYEEEE. This CDR3 contains 14 residues. Trimming removed 2 bases from V and 0 bases from J, with 8 bases in between. Here the CDR3 DNA reads TGTGCCAGCAGCTTCCTGAGTTCTAACTATGGCTACACCTTC. Its protein product is CASSFLSSNYGYTF.

The J gene is TRBJ2-1, the V gene TRBV6-1; D remains ambiguous. V shed 1 base and J shed 4 bases, with 5 bases lying between them. The CDR3 extends over 13 amino acids. Germline CDR1 MNHNS, CDR2 SASEGT. The CDR3 coding sequence is TGTGCCAGCAGTGAAGAGGAGTACAATGAGCAGTTCTTC. Protein sequence: CASSEEEYNEQFF.

The rearrangement links TRBV28 to TRBJ2-7; weak D call: TRBD2 (5 bases). The CDR3 length is 14 residues. Germline loops: CDR1 MDHEN, CDR2 SYDVKM. Trimming pared 2 bases from V and 3 bases from J, leaving 11 bases between. The CDR3 coding sequence is TGTGCCAGCAGTTTAACTAGGTTTGGCTACGAGCAGTACTTC. Protein product: CASSLTRFGYEQYF.